Following are 29 T cell receptor beta chains from one sample sequenced in a study of response to subunit inactivated influenza vaccine. TCRdb re-analysed the RT-PCR reads in MiXCR, keeping a single row per CDR3 protein. Here the sample spans 200,000 to 300,000 distinct CDR3 sequences, over 9% being singletons. The sequencing used non-naive T cells sorted from PBMCs, collected 14 to 15 days before vaccination. These receptors all come from a man in his fifties or sixties who received an inactivated influenza vaccine.

This clonotype was seen a handful of times. The chain is built from TRBV25-1 and TRBJ1-2; D not resolved. Germline CDR1 MGHDK, CDR2 SYGVNS. The CDR3 has 13 amino acids. Trimming cost V 10 bases and J 5 bases, with 17 bases left between them. The CDR3 DNA follows: TGTGCCACCCTTGGAGTGGTGCCTTATGGCTACACCTTC. This sequence encodes CATLGVVPYGYTF.

This clonotype was seen more than once but under ten times. The chain has TRBV20-1 and TRBJ2-3; 10 nucleotides agree with TRBD2. V lost 0 bases to trimming and J lost 2 bases; unmatched junction nucleotides: 5. The CDR3 spans 16 residues. The V gene's germline CDR1 is DFQATT and CDR2 SNEGSKA (reference sequence). CDR3 coding DNA: TGCAGTGCTAGAGACGGTAGCGGGAGGTCCACAGATACGCAGTATTTT. Residues: CSARDGSGRSTDTQYF.

Only a few counts were recorded for this clonotype. The chain recombines TRBV30 with TRBJ1-2; D ambiguous. In germline, CDR1 is GTSNPN, CDR2 SVGIG (reference sequence). The CDR3 covers 14 residues. V gave up 4 bases and J gave up 0 bases, with 12 bases separating them. CDR3 in amino acids: CAWTTIIPNYGYTF. The DNA of the CDR3 is TGTGCCTGGACGACGATAATCCCTAACTATGGCTACACCTTC.

A few counts support this clonotype. The chain uses TRBV9 and TRBJ2-1; D is unclear. Germline V lookup: CDR1 SGDLS, CDR2 YYNGEE. The length of the CDR3 is 13 residues. The germline V and J ends were trimmed by 4 bases and 8 bases, with 13 bases remaining between them. The CDR3 here is CASSPGPQDEQFF. CDR3 nucleotide sequence: TGTGCCAGCAGCCCCGGGCCCCAGGATGAGCAGTTCTTC.

This clonotype was seen a few times. The chain uses TRBV7-9 and TRBJ1-4; 7 bases agree with TRBD1. CDR1 SEHNR and CDR2 FQNEAQ come from the germline V gene (reference sequence). The V gene end was trimmed by 5 bases and the J gene end by 8 bases; junction bases not matched to a gene: 2. The CDR3 spans 12 residues. The chain's CDR3 is CASSRQGEKLFF. The CDR3 region has the DNA TGTGCCAGCAGCAGACAGGGAGAAAAACTGTTTTTT.

The sample holds many counts of this clonotype. The V and J genes are TRBV4-3 and TRBJ2-1; D is undetermined. V was cut by 0 bases and J by 0 bases, with 12 bases left in between. CDR1 is LGHNA and CDR2 is YSLEER in the germline V gene. The CDR3 spans 17 residues. CDR3 residues: CASSQDYYLSSYNEQFF. The CDR3 bases are TGCGCCAGCAGCCAAGATTATTACCTAAGCTCCTACAATGAGCAGTTCTTC.

This clonotype was detected a few times. The chain links TRBV29-1 to TRBJ2-5; 9 nucleotides match TRBD1. Germline assignment: CDR1 SQVTM and CDR2 ANQGSEA. V was clipped by 3 bases and J by 4 bases; unmatched bases: 6. This CDR3 comprises 14 residues. The CDR3 here is CSVDSQGAGETQYF. CDR3 nucleotides: TGCAGCGTTGACTCACAGGGGGCGGGAGAGACCCAGTACTTC.

The gene calls are TRBV6-2 or TRBV6-3 and TRBJ1-1; D is possibly TRBD1 (5 bases). V was pared by 6 bases and J by 4 bases, with 12 bases between. The CDR3 loop spans 13 amino acids. The germline V gene encodes CDR1 MNHEY and CDR2 SVGEGT. CDR3 sequence: CASRYGTSTEAFF. The DNA for the CDR3 is TGTGCCAGCAGATACGGGACCAGCACTGAAGCTTTCTTT.

In its sample, this clonotype was seen a few times. Written as DNA, the CDR3 is TGCAGCGCTAAGACGGATCTTAGGGGCTACACCTTC. Its protein is CSAKTDLRGYTF. The rearrangement uses TRBV29-1 and TRBJ1-2; no reliable D call. Germline-derived CDR1 and CDR2 are SQVTM and ANQGSEA. V lost 7 bases and J 8 bases, leaving 17 bases between the germline ends. The CDR3 has 12 residues.

This clonotype was counted only a few times. The CDR3 loop is CASSQDRTNTGELFF. For the CDR3, the DNA is TGCGCCAGCAGCCAAGACAGGACAAACACCGGGGAGCTGTTTTTT. V gene TRBV4-1 combines with J gene TRBJ2-2, with D perhaps matching TRBD1 (5 bases). In germline, CDR1 is MGHRA, CDR2 YSYEKL. Trimming stripped 0 bases from V and 2 bases from J, with 7 bases between. There are 15 residues in the CDR3.

The chain links TRBV6-2 or TRBV6-3 to TRBJ2-7, with a tentative D call TRBD2 (6 bases). Germline V gene sequence: CDR1 MNHEY, CDR2 SVGEGT. V lost 2 bases and J 2 bases, leaving 16 bases between the germline ends. This CDR3 comprises 16 residues. The CDR3 protein is CASSYRAGTGAYEQYF. The CDR3 bases are TGTGCCAGCAGTTACCGGGCCGGGACGGGAGCCTACGAGCAGTACTTC.

V is TRBV18 and J is TRBJ2-3, with TRBD2 identical over 9 bases. The germline CDR1 and CDR2 sequences are KGHSH and LQKENI. The CDR3 consists of 15 residues. Unmatched junction bases numbered 2, after V lost 0 bases and J lost 4 bases. This chain's CDR3 is CASSPPSGSADTQYF. The CDR3 DNA reads TGTGCCAGCTCACCACCTAGCGGGAGTGCAGATACGCAGTATTTT.

This clonotype came up a few times. The chain links TRBV29-1 to TRBJ1-2, with 8 bases matching TRBD1. The ends lost 6 bases at V and 5 bases at J; junction bases unmatched: 11. CDR1 and CDR2 from the germline V gene are SQVTM and ANQGSEA. The CDR3 covers 14 residues. CDR3 sequence: CSVNTGTGVYGYTF. Here the CDR3 DNA reads TGCAGCGTGAATACAGGGACAGGAGTATATGGCTACACCTTC.

The V and J genes are TRBV9 and TRBJ2-4; D is tentatively TRBD1 or TRBD2 (5 bases each). Germline CDR1 SGDLS, CDR2 YYNGEE. The ends were cut back, 3 bases at V and 3 bases at J, with 19 bases in the middle. The CDR3 sequence is 17 residues long. The CDR3 bases are TGTGCCAGCAGCGACAGGATACTCGGGGCTGGCAAAAACATTCAGTACTTC. Translating it yields CASSDRILGAGKNIQYF. Together with reference TRBV9 and TRBJ2-4, the CDR3 gives the full variable domain: DSGVTQTPKHLITATGQRVTLRCSPRSGDLSVYWYQQSLDQGLQFLIQYYNGEERAKGNILERFSAQQFPDLHSELNLSSLELGDSALYFCASSDRILGAGKNIQYFGAGTRLSVL.

The sample holds a few counts of this clonotype. Here the CDR3 DNA reads TGTGCCAGCAGTGCTTTCACAGGGGCCGGCCACAATGAGCAGTTCTTC. Amino acid sequence: CASSAFTGAGHNEQFF. J is TRBJ2-1 and V is TRBV6-1; 7 bases agree with TRBD1. Looked up from germline, CDR1 is MNHNS and CDR2 is SASEGT. Germline trimming cut 4 bases from V and 5 bases from J; bases unmatched to any gene: 11. CDR3 length: 16 amino acids.

The chain employs TRBV6-5 and TRBJ1-1; possibly TRBD1 for D (6 bases). CDR3 size: 13 residues. Germline V gene lookup returns CDR1 MNHEY and CDR2 SVGAGI. Trimming stripped 2 bases from V and 5 bases from J, with 9 bases between. The CDR3: CASSYRGRTEAFF. CDR3 nucleotides: TGTGCCAGCAGTTACAGGGGGAGGACTGAAGCTTTCTTT.

This clonotype was seen ten or more times. CDR3 coding DNA: TGTGCCAGCAGTATGACAGATTACGAGCAGTACTTC. Protein product: CASSMTDYEQYF. The genes are TRBV6-2 or TRBV6-3 and TRBJ2-7, with a possible D match to TRBD1 (5 bases). Germline CDR1 reads MNHEY; CDR2 reads SVGEGT. CDR3 size: 12 residues. V was pared by 5 bases and J by 4 bases, with 9 bases between.

This clonotype was counted between two and nine times. This chain connects TRBV28 to TRBJ2-5; TRBD1 agrees at 7 bases. This CDR3 has 15 residues. J gave up 1 base and V 5 bases, and 7 bases lay outside the gene matches. In germline, CDR1 is MDHEN, CDR2 SYDVKM. DNA of the CDR3: TGTGCCAGCAGTCAAGGGGGCTCCCCCCAAGAGACCCAGTACTTC. This codes for CASSQGGSPQETQYF.

The table lists this clonotype with many counts. The V gene is TRBV5-1, the J gene TRBJ1-2, with a tentative D call TRBD1 (5 bases). Trimming left V 4 bases short and J 4 bases short, with 20 bases between. The CDR3 has 16 amino acids. Germline V gives CDR1 SGHRS, CDR2 YFSETQ. The CDR3 nucleotides read TGCGCCAGCAGCCCCGAGACTGAGGGGCGGGTCTATGGCTACACCTTC. Translated, it gives CASSPETEGRVYGYTF. Based on the CDR3 plus reference TRBV5-1 and TRBJ1-2, the full variable domain is KAGVTQTPRYLIKTRGQQVTLSCSPISGHRSVSWYQQTPGQGLQFLFEYFSETQRNKGNFPGRFSGRQFSNSRSEMNVSTLELGDSALYLCASSPETEGRVYGYTFGSGTRLTVV.

This clonotype was observed a few times. The chain recombines TRBV18 with TRBJ1-5; D ambiguous. CDR1 is KGHSH and CDR2 is LQKENI in the germline V gene. Trimming took off 3 bases at V and 10 bases at J, with 13 bases between the two ends. The CDR3 spans 13 residues. The CDR3 coding sequence is TGTGCCAGCTCACCGGCGACTAATCGACCCCAGCATTTT. Protein sequence: CASSPATNRPQHF.

This chain joins TRBV11-2 and TRBJ2-3, with 10 bases that match TRBD2. Germline V gene data show CDR1 as SGHAT and CDR2 as FQNNGV. The CDR3 length is 19 residues. With 1 base clipped from V and 0 bases from J, the junction kept 10 bases outside the gene matches. The DNA of the CDR3 is TGTGCCAGCAGCTTAGGTGCGCTAGCGGGAGTTCCTAGCACAGATACGCAGTATTTT. This encodes CASSLGALAGVPSTDTQYF.

The chain carries TRBV4-3 and TRBJ1-3; no clear D gene. CDR1 LGHNA and CDR2 YSLEER come from the germline V gene. The CDR3 is made up of 15 amino acids. V was clipped by 0 bases and J by 5 bases, with 11 bases between them. The CDR3 loop is CASSQDRLTRNTIYF. The CDR3 DNA reads as TGCGCCAGCAGCCAAGACAGGCTAACCAGAAACACCATATATTTT.

This clonotype was recorded at least ten times. The chain is built from TRBV10-3 and TRBJ2-7; perhaps D is TRBD1 or TRBD2 (6 bases each). The CDR3 spans 14 residues. The germline gives CDR1 ENHRY, CDR2 SYGVKD. The V and J ends lost 10 bases and 3 bases respectively, with 19 bases between them. The CDR3 sequence is CATRRGKDSYEQYF. The CDR3 DNA sequence: TGTGCCACCCGGAGGGGGAAAGACAGCTACGAGCAGTACTTC.

This clonotype was counted ten times or more. The rearrangement joins TRBV12-3 or TRBV12-4 to TRBJ2-2; D not certain. V lost 2 bases and J lost 0, with 10 bases in between. The CDR3 consists of 16 residues. This CDR3 is CASSLSRIANTGELFF. CDR3 bases: TGTGCCAGCAGTTTATCCCGGATTGCGAACACCGGGGAGCTGTTTTTT.

There are many counts of this clonotype. The chain couples TRBV12-3 or TRBV12-4 to TRBJ2-1, with D uncertain. The V and J ends lost 3 bases and 15 bases respectively, with 12 bases between them. The CDR3 is 11 residues long. The CDR3: CASSFLQSLFF. The CDR3 nucleotides are TGTGCCAGCAGTTTTTTACAGAGTTTGTTCTTC.

The chain is built from TRBV6-1 and TRBJ2-2; 14 bases fit TRBD2. Germline V gives CDR1 MNHNS, CDR2 SASEGT. Trimming at V came to 5 bases and at J to 5 bases, leaving 13 bases not matched to a gene. The CDR3 spans 19 residues. In DNA form, the CDR3 reads TGTGCCAGCAGTCCCCGCGGGACTAGCGGGGGCCCCGGGACCGGGGAGCTGTTTTTT. Translation gives CASSPRGTSGGPGTGELFF.

This clonotype has at least ten counts. The gene calls are TRBV6-2 or TRBV6-3 and TRBJ2-2, with D unclear. The length of the CDR3 is 11 residues. V lost 7 bases and J 7 bases, leaving 7 bases between the germline ends. CDR1 and CDR2 (germline): MNHEY, SVGEGT. CDR3 nucleotides: TGTGCCAGCACAACGAACGGGGAGCTGTTTTTT. It codes for CASTTNGELFF.

This clonotype came up a few times. The CDR3 DNA is TGTGCCAGCAGTTCGGACAGAAATACGCAGTATTTT. Protein product: CASSSDRNTQYF. The chain has TRBV12-3 or TRBV12-4 and TRBJ2-3, with D possibly matching TRBD1 (6 bases). The CDR3 spans 12 residues. Between the trimmed V and J ends, which lost 4 bases and 7 bases, there was a span of 9 bases.

The chain uses TRBV11-3 and TRBJ2-2; the D is unclear. Trimming removed 2 bases at V and 6 bases at J, with 7 bases between. CDR3 length: 13 amino acids. CDR1 is SGHNT, CDR2 YENEEA, per germline. For the CDR3, the DNA is TGTGCCAGCAGCTTACTTCTCGCCGGGGAGCTGTTTTTT. Amino acid sequence: CASSLLLAGELFF.